The T cell receptor (beta chain) described here comes from a study of blood T cells in healthy people across ages. Each donor supplied around 10 milliliters of peripheral blood. Total RNA was isolated from each sample in quantities of at least 6 micrograms. Primed by a sample-barcoded 5' primer and a J-beta primer mix, a second PCR proceeded for 7 to 11 cycles. TCRdb fed the 5' RACE reads into MiXCR, producing one record per CDR3 protein. The sample consists of roughly 700,000 distinct CDR3 sequences, around 48% of them appearing once. As for this clonotype: Its target is not known.

The study's findings and limits: When set beside aged donors, long-lived donors presented more naive CD4+ cells and higher diversity.

The CDR3 is 13 residues long. The V and J ends lost 7 bases and 5 bases, in that order; junction bases with no gene match: 5. Germline V gene lookup returns CDR1 MNHEY and CDR2 SVGEGT. The chain joins TRBV6-2 or TRBV6-3 to TRBJ1-1; TRBD1 aligns across 9 bases. The origin of this receptor is a woman in her sixties in good health. The sequenced sample was blood. The CDR3 region has the DNA TGTGCCAGCACCCTGGACAGGGGAACTGAAGCTTTCTTT. It yields the protein CASTLDRGTEAFF.